This TCR beta chain was captured in a study of control samples from healthy donors and cancer patients. Losses at the gene ends were 10 bases for V and 0 bases for J; bases not matched to a gene: 14. Germline V CDR1 and CDR2: SNHLY, FYNNEI. The CDR3 length is 16 residues. TCRdb keeps only in-frame clones here, not all; method: immunoSEQ multiplex PCR. The data contain under 200,000 clones, around nine tenths of them singletons. The sequence was obtained from a woman aged 25 to 39 in good health. The chain has TRBV2 and TRBJ1-1; 7 positions match TRBD1. Sequencing was done on a sample of blood. The CDR3: CATGLRDSDLNTEAFF. CDR3 bases: TGTGCCACGGGGTTGCGGGACAGCGACTTGAACACTGAAGCTTTCTTT. The full variable domain, completed using reference TRBV2 and TRBJ1-1, is EPEVTQTPSHQVTQMGQEVILRCVPISNHLYFYWYRQILGQKVEFLVSFYNNEISEKSEIFDDQFSVERPDGSNFTLKIRSTKLEDSAMYFCATGLRDSDLNTEAFFGQGTRLTVV.